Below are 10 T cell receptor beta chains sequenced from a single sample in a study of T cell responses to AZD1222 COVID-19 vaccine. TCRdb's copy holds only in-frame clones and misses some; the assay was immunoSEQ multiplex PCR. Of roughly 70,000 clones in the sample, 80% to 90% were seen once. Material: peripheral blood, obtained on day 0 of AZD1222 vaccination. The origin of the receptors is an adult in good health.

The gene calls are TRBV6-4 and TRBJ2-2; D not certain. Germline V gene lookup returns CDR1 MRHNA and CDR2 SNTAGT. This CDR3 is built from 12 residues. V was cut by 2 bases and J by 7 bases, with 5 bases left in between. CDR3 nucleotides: TGTGCCAGCAGTGACCTCTTCGGGGAGCTGTTTTTT. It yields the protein CASSDLFGELFF.

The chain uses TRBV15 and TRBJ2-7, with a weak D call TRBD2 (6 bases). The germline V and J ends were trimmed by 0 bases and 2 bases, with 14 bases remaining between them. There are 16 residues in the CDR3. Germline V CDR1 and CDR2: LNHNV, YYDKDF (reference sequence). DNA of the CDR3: TGTGCCACCAGCAGAGATTCGTCGGGAGCTACCTACGAGCAGTACTTC. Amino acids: CATSRDSSGATYEQYF.

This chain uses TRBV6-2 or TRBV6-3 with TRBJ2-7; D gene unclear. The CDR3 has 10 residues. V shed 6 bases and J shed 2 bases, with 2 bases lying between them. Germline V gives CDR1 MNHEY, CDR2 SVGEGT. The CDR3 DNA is TGTGCCAGCAGCCCCTACGAGCAGTACTTC. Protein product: CASSPYEQYF.

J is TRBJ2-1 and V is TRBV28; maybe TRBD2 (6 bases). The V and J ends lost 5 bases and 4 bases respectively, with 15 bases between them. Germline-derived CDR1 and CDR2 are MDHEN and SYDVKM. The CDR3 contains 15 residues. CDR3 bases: TGTGCCAGCAGTCCCCCAGGTAGCGGTTACAATGAGCAGTTCTTC. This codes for CASSPPGSGYNEQFF.

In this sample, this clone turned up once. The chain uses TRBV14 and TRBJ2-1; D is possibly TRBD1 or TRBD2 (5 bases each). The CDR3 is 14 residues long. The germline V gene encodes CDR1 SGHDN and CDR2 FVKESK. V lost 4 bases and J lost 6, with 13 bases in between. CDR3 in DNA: TGTGCCAGCAGCCGGGACCCGCCGGGCAATGAGCAGTTCTTC. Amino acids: CASSRDPPGNEQFF.

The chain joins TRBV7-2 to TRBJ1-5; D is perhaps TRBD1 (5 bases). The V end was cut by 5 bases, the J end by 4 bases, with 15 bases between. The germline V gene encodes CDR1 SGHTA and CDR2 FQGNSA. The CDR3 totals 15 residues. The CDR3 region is CASSPDSFRNQPQHF. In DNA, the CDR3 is TGTGCCAGCAGCCCAGACAGTTTCAGGAATCAGCCCCAGCATTTT. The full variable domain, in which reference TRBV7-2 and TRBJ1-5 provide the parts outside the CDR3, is GAGVSQSPSNKVTEKGKDVELRCDPISGHTALYWYRQSLGQGLEFLIYFQGNSAPDKSGLPSDRFSAERTGGSVSTLTIQRTQQEDSAVYLCASSPDSFRNQPQHFGDGTRLSIL.

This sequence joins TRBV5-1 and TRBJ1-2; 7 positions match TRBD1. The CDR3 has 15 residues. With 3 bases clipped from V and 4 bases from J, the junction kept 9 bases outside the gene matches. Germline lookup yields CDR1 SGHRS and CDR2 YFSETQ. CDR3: CASSSGTDSLYGYTF. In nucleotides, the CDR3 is TGCGCCAGCAGCTCCGGGACAGACTCTCTCTATGGCTACACCTTC.

The CDR3 DNA reads TGTGCCATCAGAGACCCGGACAGGGGGATGAACACTGAAGCTTTCTTT. Encoded protein: CAIRDPDRGMNTEAFF. The V call is TRBV10-3, the J call TRBJ1-1; the match to TRBD1 covers 10 bases. This CDR3 spans 16 amino acids. The germline gives CDR1 ENHRY, CDR2 SYGVKD. After removal of 6 bases from V and 0 bases from J, the junction contained 7 bases not matched to a gene.

The CDR3 nucleotides read TGTGCCAGCAGCTTAGCGGGCAGGGCGACGCAGTATTTT. It codes for CASSLAGRATQYF. V and J are TRBV7-6 and TRBJ2-3; D might be TRBD1 (5 bases). CDR1 is SGHVS and CDR2 is FNYEAQ in the germline V gene. V shed 0 bases and J shed 9 bases, with 10 bases lying between them. This CDR3 comprises 13 residues.

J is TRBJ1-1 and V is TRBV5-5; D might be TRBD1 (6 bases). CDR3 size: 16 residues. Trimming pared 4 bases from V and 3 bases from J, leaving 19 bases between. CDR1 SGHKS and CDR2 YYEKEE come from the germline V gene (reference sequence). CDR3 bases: TGTGCCAGCAGCCACCGGGACACAATCTGGGACACTGAAGCTTTCTTT. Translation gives CASSHRDTIWDTEAFF.